The 28 T cell receptor beta chains listed next were all sequenced from one sample in a study of blood T cell repertoires in COVID-19. Using immunoSEQ multiplex PCR, the repertoire was profiled, and TCRdb retains in-frame clones only, with some absent. The sample lists over 200,000 clones, more than 70% seen once, with 2.5% to 3.5% in the top ten. Sequenced material: peripheral blood. These TCRs come from a woman aged 55-69 years with acute or convalescent COVID-19.

The gene calls are TRBV6-5 and TRBJ2-2; 9 bases fit TRBD1. The CDR3 sequence is 15 residues long. With V trimmed by 6 bases and J by 4 bases, 6 bases remained unmatched. The V gene's germline CDR1 is MNHEY and CDR2 SVGAGI. This CDR3 reads CASSWGQGRTGELFF. The CDR3 bases are TGTGCCAGCAGCTGGGGACAGGGCCGCACCGGGGAGCTGTTTTTT.

The chain couples TRBV7-2 to TRBJ2-5, with D possibly TRBD2 on 6 matching bases. The CDR3 consists of 15 residues. Germline lookup yields CDR1 SGHTA and CDR2 FQGNSA. Trimming shortened V by 7 bases and J by 2 bases, and 17 bases separated the two germline ends. The CDR3 is CASTHNRGRQETQYF. In DNA, the CDR3 is TGTGCCAGCACCCACAACAGAGGGAGGCAAGAGACCCAGTACTTC.

The V gene is TRBV10-1, the J gene TRBJ2-1; TRBD1 might be the D (6 bases). Trimming pared 8 bases from V and 7 bases from J, leaving 18 bases between. CDR1 is WNHNN, CDR2 SYGVQD, per germline (reference sequence). The CDR3 length is 14 residues. CDR3 loop: CASAQGSSQNEQFF. The DNA of the CDR3 is TGCGCCAGCGCACAGGGTTCTTCGCAAAATGAGCAGTTCTTC.

V usage is TRBV6-1 and J usage is TRBJ1-5; TRBD1 matches 7 bases. Germline CDR1 MNHNS, CDR2 SASEGT. V was clipped by 0 bases and J by 4 bases; unmatched bases: 6. The CDR3 runs to 16 residues. The CDR3 DNA reads TGTGCCAGCAGTGAAGCGGAGGACAGGCCAAATCAGCCCCAGCATTTT. It yields the protein CASSEAEDRPNQPQHF.

J is TRBJ1-2 and V is TRBV27, with D tentatively TRBD1 (6 bases). CDR3 size: 13 residues. Germline assignment: CDR1 MNHEY and CDR2 SMNVEV (reference sequence). Trimming pared 6 bases from V and 4 bases from J, leaving 12 bases between. Here the CDR3 DNA reads TGTGCCAGCAGCGAACAGGGCCCCTATGGCTACACCTTC. This encodes CASSEQGPYGYTF.

This clone came up once. The chain carries TRBV7-6 and TRBJ2-7; 8 nucleotides agree with TRBD1. The CDR3 has 13 residues. Germline V lookup: CDR1 SGHVS, CDR2 FNYEAQ. Trimming took 5 bases from V and 1 from J; bases not matched to a gene: 1. CDR3 DNA sequence: TGTGCCAGCAGCACAGGGGGTTCCTACGAGCAGTACTTC. Amino acids: CASSTGGSYEQYF.

This chain uses TRBV19 with TRBJ1-3; D call uncertain. The germline V gene encodes CDR1 LNHDA and CDR2 SQIVND (reference sequence). The germline V and J ends were trimmed by 6 bases and 3 bases, with 6 bases remaining between them. CDR3 size: 12 residues. CDR3 DNA sequence: TGTGCCAGTAGAGAGGTTGGAAACACCATATATTTT. Encoded protein: CASREVGNTIYF.

The CDR3 here is CASSVGTGATYEQYF. Written as DNA, the CDR3 is TGTGCCAGCAGCGTAGGGACAGGGGCGACCTACGAGCAGTACTTC. V usage is TRBV9 and J usage is TRBJ2-7, with 9 nucleotides matching TRBD1. The ends lost 0 bases at V and 2 bases at J; junction bases unmatched: 3. The CDR3 is 15 residues long. Germline assignment: CDR1 SGDLS and CDR2 YYNGEE.

The V call is TRBV5-5, the J call TRBJ2-5; 7 bases are a match to TRBD1. Germline trimming cut 4 bases from V and 5 bases from J; bases unmatched to any gene: 11. The CDR3 consists of 15 residues. The germline V gene encodes CDR1 SGHKS and CDR2 YYEKEE (reference sequence). The CDR3 loop is CASSPETGPIETQYF. The CDR3 nucleotides read TGTGCCAGCAGCCCCGAGACAGGGCCGATTGAGACCCAGTACTTC.

The rearrangement joins TRBV6-1 to TRBJ1-2, with D tentatively TRBD1 (5 bases). CDR1 and CDR2 from the germline V gene are MNHNS and SASEGT. CDR3 size: 14 residues. Trimming took 2 bases from V and 8 from J, leaving 15 bases between them. As DNA, the CDR3 is TGTGCCAGCAGTGAATCATTTAGGGGCGTCGGCTACACCTTC. It translates to CASSESFRGVGYTF.

The genes are TRBV30 and TRBJ2-1; tentatively, D is TRBD2 (5 bases). This CDR3 has 13 amino acids. Trimming pared 3 bases from V and 8 bases from J, leaving 14 bases between. Germline loops: CDR1 GTSNPN, CDR2 SVGIG (reference sequence). The CDR3 DNA follows: TGTGCCTGGAGCGCTGGACTTTTCGATGAGCAGTTCTTC. This sequence encodes CAWSAGLFDEQFF.

This chain links TRBV19 with TRBJ1-2; 9 bases line up with TRBD1. The CDR3 extends over 13 amino acids. The germline V gene has CDR1 LNHDA and CDR2 SQIVND (reference sequence). Losses at the gene ends were 5 bases for V and 6 bases for J; bases not matched to a gene: 4. The CDR3 DNA reads TGTGCCAGTAGTTCATGGACAGGGGATGGCTACACCTTC. It codes for CASSSWTGDGYTF. Drawing the rest from reference TRBV19 and TRBJ1-2, the complete variable domain is DGGITQSPKYLFRKEGQNVTLSCEQNLNHDAMYWYRQDPGQGLRLIYYSQIVNDFQKGDIAEGYSVSREKKESFPLTVTSAQKNPTAFYLCASSSWTGDGYTFGSGTRLTVV.

The chain uses TRBV5-5 and TRBJ2-3; D not certain. The CDR3 runs to 13 residues. Per the germline V gene, CDR1 is SGHKS and CDR2 is YYEKEE (reference sequence). Trimming pared 4 bases from V and 2 bases from J, leaving 8 bases between. The CDR3 loop reads CASSTYNTDTQYF. DNA for the CDR3: TGTGCCAGCAGCACCTATAACACAGATACGCAGTATTTT.

This chain joins TRBV10-1 and TRBJ2-1, with TRBD2 matching 10 bases. V lost 8 bases to trimming and J lost 7 bases; unmatched junction nucleotides: 5. The CDR3 extends over 13 amino acids. Germline CDR1 reads WNHNN; CDR2 reads SYGVQD (reference sequence). CDR3 region: CASCPSGRNEQFF. The CDR3 DNA is TGCGCCAGCTGTCCTAGCGGGAGAAATGAGCAGTTCTTC.

The chain combines TRBV18 with TRBJ1-1; 8 bases match TRBD1. Germline trimming cut 3 bases from V and 5 bases from J; bases unmatched to any gene: 5. This CDR3 is built from 14 residues. Germline CDR1 KGHSH, CDR2 LQKENI. This chain's CDR3 is CASSPQGARTEAFF. DNA for the CDR3: TGTGCCAGCTCACCCCAGGGGGCGCGAACTGAAGCTTTCTTT.

This chain connects TRBV2 to TRBJ1-4, with D uncertain. This CDR3 region has 14 residues. Looked up from germline, CDR1 is SNHLY and CDR2 is FYNNEI. V lost 2 bases and J lost 7, with 11 bases in between. Here the CDR3 DNA reads TGTGCCAGCAGTGAATCCGGAGGAAGTGAAAAACTGTTTTTT. This sequence encodes CASSESGGSEKLFF.

The chain joins TRBV11-2 to TRBJ1-1, with 8 positions matching TRBD1. The CDR3 totals 14 residues. The germline V gene encodes CDR1 SGHAT and CDR2 FQNNGV. V lost 9 bases, J lost 5 bases, and 11 bases stayed unmatched. CDR3 DNA sequence: TGTGCCAGTACCGTCGGACAGGGATTTACTGAAGCTTTCTTT. This encodes CASTVGQGFTEAFF.

The chain joins TRBV5-1 to TRBJ1-4; a weak D match, TRBD1 (6 bases). Deletions cut 4 bases from V and 0 bases from J, with 10 bases between. This CDR3 has 15 residues. Germline CDR1 and CDR2: SGHRS and YFSETQ. CDR3: CASSPQGSTNEKLFF. In nucleotides, the CDR3 is TGCGCCAGCAGCCCACAGGGTTCAACTAATGAAAAACTGTTTTTT.

This chain connects TRBV18 to TRBJ1-2; D is perhaps TRBD1 (6 bases). Germline CDR1 is KGHSH and CDR2 is LQKENI. Deletions cut 0 bases from V and 0 bases from J, with 11 bases between. The CDR3 runs to 16 residues. The CDR3 loop is CASSPPPGVTNYGYTF. In DNA, the CDR3 is TGTGCCAGCTCACCACCCCCAGGGGTCACTAACTATGGCTACACCTTC. Looking up the rest from reference TRBV18 and TRBJ1-2 gives the full variable domain: NAGVMQNPRHLVRRRGQEARLRCSPMKGHSHVYWYRQLPEEGLKFMVYLQKENIIDESGMPKERFSAEFPKEGPSILRIQQVVRGDSAAYFCASSPPPGVTNYGYTFGSGTRLTVV.

A single count supports this clone. The CDR3 nucleotides read TGTGCCATCAGGGGGACAGGGGGAAACTATGGCTACACCTTC. The encoded protein is CAIRGTGGNYGYTF. The J gene is TRBJ1-2, the V gene TRBV10-3, with 11 bases identical to TRBD1. The V and J ends lost 6 bases and 2 bases, in that order; junction bases with no gene match: 2. Germline CDR1 ENHRY, CDR2 SYGVKD. There are 14 residues in the CDR3.

The chain is built from TRBV21-1 and TRBJ1-1; TRBD1, the table's D call, was not compared with the DNA. TRBV21-1 is marked as a pseudogene. CDR3 size: 16 residues. As DNA, the CDR3 is TGTGCCAGCAGCAAAGAGGGGACACGGGGAAACACTGAAGCTTTCTTT. Protein sequence: CASSKEGTRGNTEAFF.

The chain employs TRBV19 and TRBJ1-4, with D uncertain. V shed 4 bases and J shed 4 bases, with 13 bases lying between them. The CDR3 sequence is 15 residues long. Looked up from germline, CDR1 is LNHDA and CDR2 is SQIVND (reference sequence). CDR3 DNA: TGTGCCAGTAGTACCGTAGGGAGGCTTAATGAAAAACTGTTTTTT. Encoded protein: CASSTVGRLNEKLFF.

J is TRBJ2-1 and V is TRBV9, with D perhaps TRBD2 (6 bases). Trimming shortened V by 5 bases and J by 3 bases, and 15 bases separated the two germline ends. The V gene's germline CDR1 is SGDLS and CDR2 YYNGEE. The CDR3 has 15 amino acids. The CDR3, as DNA: TGTGCCAGCAGTACCTTAGCGGATCGCTACAATGAGCAGTTCTTC. It specifies CASSTLADRYNEQFF.

The count of this clone is one. The chain combines TRBV6-2 or TRBV6-3 with TRBJ1-1; no definite D call. V lost 6 bases and J lost 8, with 13 bases in between. CDR1 is MNHEY, CDR2 SVGEGT, per germline. This CDR3 is 12 amino acids long. CDR3 loop: CASSQVGREAFF. The CDR3 DNA is TGTGCCAGCAGCCAAGTAGGGAGGGAAGCTTTCTTT.

The rearrangement links TRBV15 to TRBJ2-1; the match to TRBD2 covers 13 bases. V lost 7 bases and J lost 5; bases outside the gene matches: 8. Germline CDR1 LNHNV, CDR2 YYDKDF (reference sequence). CDR3 length: 16 amino acids. The CDR3 sequence is CATNPGTSGKNNEQFF. The CDR3, as DNA: TGTGCCACCAACCCCGGGACTAGCGGGAAGAACAATGAGCAGTTCTTC.

The gene calls are TRBV6-5 and TRBJ1-6; D gene ambiguous. Germline-derived CDR1 and CDR2 are MNHEY and SVGAGI. The V and J ends lost 6 bases and 3 bases respectively, with 9 bases between them. The CDR3 loop spans 14 amino acids. The CDR3 DNA is TGTGCCAGCAGGAGTGCAAGCTATAATTCACCCCTCCACTTT. Protein product: CASRSASYNSPLHF.

The V and J genes are TRBV19 and TRBJ1-5; D remains ambiguous. Germline CDR1 reads LNHDA; CDR2 reads SQIVND (reference sequence). The CDR3 totals 14 residues. V dropped 5 bases and J dropped 1 base, with 9 bases sitting between them. CDR3 loop: CASSVRFSNQPQHF. CDR3 in DNA: TGTGCCAGTAGTGTCAGGTTCAGCAATCAGCCCCAGCATTTT.

This chain joins TRBV10-3 and TRBJ2-7; perhaps TRBD1 as D (6 bases). The CDR3 has 15 residues. Looked up from germline, CDR1 is ENHRY and CDR2 is SYGVKD. In DNA, the CDR3 is TGTGCAACACGAGGGGGAGAACAATCGGCCTACGAGCAGTACTTC. Protein sequence: CATRGGEQSAYEQYF.